This T cell receptor (beta chain) was sequenced during a study of blood T cells in healthy people across ages. Study conclusions and caveats: With donor CMV status unknown, expanded clonotype changes were possibly confounded. TCR beta diversity was tightly associated with the proportion of naive T cells. Observed TCR beta diversity per million T cells went down as age went up. This fall followed a roughly linear course with age.

The V gene end was trimmed by 6 bases and the J gene end by 6 bases; junction bases not matched to a gene: 9. The CDR3 is made up of 15 amino acids. The V gene's germline CDR1 is SGHTA and CDR2 FQGNSA. A second PCR, run for roughly 7 to 11 cycles, used a sample-barcoded 5' primer plus a J-beta primer mix. TCRdb analysed the 5' RACE reads with MiXCR anew, one entry per CDR3 protein. The data hold fewer than 1,000,000 distinct CDR3 sequences, with about half observed a single time. In its sample, this clonotype was seen many times. Its target is not known. Material for sequencing was blood. The source is a man older than 75 in good health. The chain combines TRBV7-2 with TRBJ2-3; 10 bases map to TRBD1. The CDR3 DNA follows: TGTGCCAGCAGATTTAGTTGGACAGGGGGTGATACGCAGTATTTT. This gives the protein CASRFSWTGGDTQYF.